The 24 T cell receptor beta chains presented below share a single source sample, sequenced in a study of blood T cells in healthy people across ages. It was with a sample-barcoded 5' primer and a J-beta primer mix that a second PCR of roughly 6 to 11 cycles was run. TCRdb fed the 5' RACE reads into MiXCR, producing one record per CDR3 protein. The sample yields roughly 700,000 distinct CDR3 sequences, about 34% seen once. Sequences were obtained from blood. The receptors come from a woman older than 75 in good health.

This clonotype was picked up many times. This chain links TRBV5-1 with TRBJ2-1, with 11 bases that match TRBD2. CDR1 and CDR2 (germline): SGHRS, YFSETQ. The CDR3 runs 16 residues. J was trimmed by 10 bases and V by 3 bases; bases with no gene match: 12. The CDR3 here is CASSSRPSGGTQEQFF. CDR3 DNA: TGCGCCAGCAGCTCGCGACCTAGCGGGGGGACCCAGGAGCAGTTCTTC.

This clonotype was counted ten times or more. Here the CDR3 DNA reads TGTGCCAGCAGCTTAGAACAAAGGAACACTGAAGCTTTCTTT. Its protein is CASSLEQRNTEAFF. The chain couples TRBV7-3 to TRBJ1-1; D uncertain. The V end was cut by 2 bases, the J end by 1 base, with 8 bases between. Germline values: CDR1 SGHTA, CDR2 FQGTGA. The CDR3 covers 14 residues.

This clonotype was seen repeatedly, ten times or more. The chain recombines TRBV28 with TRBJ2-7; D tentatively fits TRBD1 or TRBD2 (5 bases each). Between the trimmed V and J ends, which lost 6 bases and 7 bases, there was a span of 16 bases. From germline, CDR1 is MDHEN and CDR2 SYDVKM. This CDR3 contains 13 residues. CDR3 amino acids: CASRLGPPGEQYF. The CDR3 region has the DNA TGTGCCAGCAGGCTGGGACCCCCCGGGGAGCAGTACTTC.

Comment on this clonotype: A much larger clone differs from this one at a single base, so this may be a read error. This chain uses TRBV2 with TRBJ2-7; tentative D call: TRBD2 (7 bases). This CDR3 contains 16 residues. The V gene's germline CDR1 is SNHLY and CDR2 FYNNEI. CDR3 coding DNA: TGTGCCAGCAGTTTGGGGAGGGGGACTCGGGCCTACGAGCGGTACTTC. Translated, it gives CASSLGRGTRAYERYF.

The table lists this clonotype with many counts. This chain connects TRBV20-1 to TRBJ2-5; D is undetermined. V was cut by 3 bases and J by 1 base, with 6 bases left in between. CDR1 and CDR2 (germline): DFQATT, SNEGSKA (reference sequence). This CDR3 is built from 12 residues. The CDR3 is CSASRTQETQYF. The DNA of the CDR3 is TGCAGTGCTAGTCGTACCCAAGAGACCCAGTACTTC.

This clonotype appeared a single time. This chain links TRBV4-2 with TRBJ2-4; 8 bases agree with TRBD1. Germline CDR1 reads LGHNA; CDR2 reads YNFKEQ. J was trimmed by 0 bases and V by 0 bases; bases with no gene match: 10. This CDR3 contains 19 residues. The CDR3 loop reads CASSQDYLSGGLAKNIQYF. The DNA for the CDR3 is TGTGCCAGCAGCCAAGATTATTTATCAGGGGGCCTAGCCAAAAACATTCAGTACTTC.

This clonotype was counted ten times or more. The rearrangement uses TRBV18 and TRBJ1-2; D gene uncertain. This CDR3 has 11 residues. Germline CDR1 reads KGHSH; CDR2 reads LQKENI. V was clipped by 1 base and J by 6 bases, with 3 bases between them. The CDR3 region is CASSPQNGYTF. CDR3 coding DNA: TGTGCCAGCTCACCACAGAATGGCTACACCTTC.

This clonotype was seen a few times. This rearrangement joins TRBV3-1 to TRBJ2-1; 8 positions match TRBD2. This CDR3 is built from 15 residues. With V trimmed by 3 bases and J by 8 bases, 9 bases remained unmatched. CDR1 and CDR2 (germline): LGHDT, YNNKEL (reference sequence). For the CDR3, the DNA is TGTGCCAGCAGCCAGTCGGGACTAGGGGGGGATGAGCAGTTCTTC. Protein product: CASSQSGLGGDEQFF.

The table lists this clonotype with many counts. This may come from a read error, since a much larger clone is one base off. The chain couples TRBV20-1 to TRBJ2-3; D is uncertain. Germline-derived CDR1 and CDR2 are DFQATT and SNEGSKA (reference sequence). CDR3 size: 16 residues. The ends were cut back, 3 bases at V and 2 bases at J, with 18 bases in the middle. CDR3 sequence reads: CSASTPMGCDTDTQYF. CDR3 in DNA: TGCAGTGCTAGTACCCCCATGGGGTGTGACACAGATACGCAGTATTTT.

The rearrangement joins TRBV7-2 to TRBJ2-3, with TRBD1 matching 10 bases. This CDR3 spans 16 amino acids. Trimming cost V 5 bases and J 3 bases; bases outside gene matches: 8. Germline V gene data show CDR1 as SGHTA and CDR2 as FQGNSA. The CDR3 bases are TGTGCCAGCAGCCGAGGACAGGGGGTCGTGACAGATACGCAGTATTTT. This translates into CASSRGQGVVTDTQYF.

Here the CDR3 reads CASSLYLATSSGANVLTF. For the CDR3, the DNA is TGCGCCAGCAGCTTGTATCTTGCCACGAGCTCTGGGGCCAACGTCCTGACTTTC. V is TRBV5-1 and J is TRBJ2-6, with unresolved D. The CDR3 length is 18 residues. The germline V and J ends were trimmed by 1 base and 0 bases, with 14 bases remaining between them. The germline CDR1 and CDR2 sequences are SGHRS and YFSETQ.

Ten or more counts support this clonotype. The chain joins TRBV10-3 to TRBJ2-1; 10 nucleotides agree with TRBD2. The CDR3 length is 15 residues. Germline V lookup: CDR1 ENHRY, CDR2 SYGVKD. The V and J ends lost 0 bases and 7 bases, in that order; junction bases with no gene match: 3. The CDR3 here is CAISESGAGGNEQFF. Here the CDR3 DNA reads TGTGCCATCAGTGAGTCGGGAGCGGGGGGGAATGAGCAGTTCTTC.

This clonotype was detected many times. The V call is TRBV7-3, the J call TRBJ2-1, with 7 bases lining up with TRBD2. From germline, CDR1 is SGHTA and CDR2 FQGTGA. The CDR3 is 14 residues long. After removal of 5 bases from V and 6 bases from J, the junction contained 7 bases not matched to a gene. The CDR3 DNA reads TGTGCCAGCAGCCAAGCGGGGCGGAGCAATGAGCAGTTCTTC. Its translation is CASSQAGRSNEQFF.

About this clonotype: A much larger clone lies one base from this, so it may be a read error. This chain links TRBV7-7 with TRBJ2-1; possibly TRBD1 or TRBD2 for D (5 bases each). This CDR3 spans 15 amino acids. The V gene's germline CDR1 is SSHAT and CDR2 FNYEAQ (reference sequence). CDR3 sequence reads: CASSLGRDAYNEQFF. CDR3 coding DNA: TGTGCTAGCAGCTTAGGCCGGGACGCCTACAATGAGCAGTTCTTC.

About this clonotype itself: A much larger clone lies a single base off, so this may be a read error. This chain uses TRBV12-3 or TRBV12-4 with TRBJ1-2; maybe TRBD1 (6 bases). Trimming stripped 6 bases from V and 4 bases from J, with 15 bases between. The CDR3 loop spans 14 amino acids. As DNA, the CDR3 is TGTGCCAGCAGCCCCAAGACAGGTGGCTATGGCTACACCTTC. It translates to CASSPKTGGYGYTF.

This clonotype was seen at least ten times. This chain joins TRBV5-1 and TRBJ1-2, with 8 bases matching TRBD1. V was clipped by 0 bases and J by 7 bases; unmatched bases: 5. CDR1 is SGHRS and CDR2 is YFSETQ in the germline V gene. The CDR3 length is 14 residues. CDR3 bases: TGCGCCAGCAGCTTGGATGGACAGGGTACTGGCTACACCTTC. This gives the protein CASSLDGQGTGYTF.

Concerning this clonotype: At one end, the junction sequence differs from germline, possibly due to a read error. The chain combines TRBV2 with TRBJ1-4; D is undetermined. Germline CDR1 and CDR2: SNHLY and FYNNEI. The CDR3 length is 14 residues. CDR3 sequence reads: CASSEGAGGEKRFF. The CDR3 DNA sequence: TGTGCCAGCAGTGAAGGAGCGGGAGGTGAAAAACGGTTTTTT.

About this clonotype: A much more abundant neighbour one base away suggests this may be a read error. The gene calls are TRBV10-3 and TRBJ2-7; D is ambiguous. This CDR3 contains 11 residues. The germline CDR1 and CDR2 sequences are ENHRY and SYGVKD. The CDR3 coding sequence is TGTGCCATCAGTGTAGGACCCGAGCGGTACTTC. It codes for CAISVGPERYF.

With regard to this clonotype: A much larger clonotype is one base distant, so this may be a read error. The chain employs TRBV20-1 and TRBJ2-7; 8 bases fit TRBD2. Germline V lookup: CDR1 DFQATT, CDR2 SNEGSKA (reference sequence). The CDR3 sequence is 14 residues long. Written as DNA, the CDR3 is TGCAGTACTAGGGTTAGCGGGACCGCCTACGAGCAGTACTTC. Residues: CSTRVSGTAYEQYF.

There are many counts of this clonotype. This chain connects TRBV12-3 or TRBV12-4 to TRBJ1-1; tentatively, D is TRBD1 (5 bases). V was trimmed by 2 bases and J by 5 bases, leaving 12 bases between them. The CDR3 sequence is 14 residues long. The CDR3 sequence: CASSLTAGGTEAFF. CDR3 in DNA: TGTGCCAGCAGTTTAACTGCTGGGGGTACTGAAGCTTTCTTT.

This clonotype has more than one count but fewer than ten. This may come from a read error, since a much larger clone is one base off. The chain's CDR3 is CASSQRSGGYNEQYF. CDR3 DNA: TGTGCCAGCAGCCAACGTAGCGGGGGGTACAATGAGCAGTACTTC. This sequence joins TRBV3-1 and TRBJ2-5; 10 bases fit TRBD2. Germline CDR1 LGHDT, CDR2 YNNKEL (reference sequence). This CDR3 is 15 amino acids long. V trimming: 2 bases; J trimming: 11 bases; junction bases outside the gene matches: 11.

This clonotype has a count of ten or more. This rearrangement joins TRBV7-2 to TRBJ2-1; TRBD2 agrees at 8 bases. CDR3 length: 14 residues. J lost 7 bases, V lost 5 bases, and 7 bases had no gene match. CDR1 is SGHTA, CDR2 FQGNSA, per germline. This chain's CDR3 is CASSTGLERNEQFF. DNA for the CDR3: TGTGCCAGCAGCACGGGACTAGAACGGAATGAGCAGTTCTTC.

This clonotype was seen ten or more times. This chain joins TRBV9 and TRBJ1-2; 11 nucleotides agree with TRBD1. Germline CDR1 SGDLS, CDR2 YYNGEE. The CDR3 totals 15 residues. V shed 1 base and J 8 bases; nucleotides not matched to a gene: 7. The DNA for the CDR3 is TGTGCCAGCAGCGTAAGCTTGGACAGGGGGCAGGGCTACACCTTC. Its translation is CASSVSLDRGQGYTF.

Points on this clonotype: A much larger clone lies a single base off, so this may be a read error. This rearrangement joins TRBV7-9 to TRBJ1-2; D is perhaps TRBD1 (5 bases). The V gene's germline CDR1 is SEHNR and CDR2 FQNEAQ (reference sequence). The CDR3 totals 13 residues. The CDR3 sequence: CASSRGEASGHTF. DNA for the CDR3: TGTGCCAGCAGCCGGGGGGAAGCAAGTGGCCACACCTTC.